Below, one T cell receptor (beta chain) is given with its context. The junction departs from germline at one end; a sequencing error may be responsible. This entry belongs to a study of neurological immune-mediated disorders. From 2 million PBMCs stored at -80 C, the unsorted libraries were generated. Germline values: CDR1 SGHRS, CDR2 YFSETQ. The CDR3 runs to 15 residues. 5'RACE generated cDNA with 10-nucleotide random UMIs. Each CDR3 protein is one row after TCRdb ran MiXCR on the 5' RACE reads. The sample gives under 80,000 distinct CDR3 sequences, 3.9% of which show up once; 1.3% is in the top ten. The clonotype originates from a man aged 25 to 45 with multiple sclerosis. Sequenced material: PBMCs. This chain joins TRBV5-1 and TRBJ2-6; D remains unclear. The CDR3 is CASSLANSGANVLTF. The CDR3, as DNA: TGCGCCAGTAGCTTGGCGAACTCTGGGGCCAACGTCCTGACTTTC.